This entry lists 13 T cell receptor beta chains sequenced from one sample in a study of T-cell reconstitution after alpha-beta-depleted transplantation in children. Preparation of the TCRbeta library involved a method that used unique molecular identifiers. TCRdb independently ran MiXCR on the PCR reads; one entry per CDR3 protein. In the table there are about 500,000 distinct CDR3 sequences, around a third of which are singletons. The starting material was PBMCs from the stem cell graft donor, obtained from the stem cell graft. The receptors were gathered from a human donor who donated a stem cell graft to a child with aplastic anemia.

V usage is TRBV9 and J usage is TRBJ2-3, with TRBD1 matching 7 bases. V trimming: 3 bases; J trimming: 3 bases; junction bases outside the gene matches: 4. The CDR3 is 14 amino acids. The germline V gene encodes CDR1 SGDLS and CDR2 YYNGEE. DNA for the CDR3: TGTGCCAGCAGCGCCGAGGGGGCTACAGATACGCAGTATTTT. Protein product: CASSAEGATDTQYF.

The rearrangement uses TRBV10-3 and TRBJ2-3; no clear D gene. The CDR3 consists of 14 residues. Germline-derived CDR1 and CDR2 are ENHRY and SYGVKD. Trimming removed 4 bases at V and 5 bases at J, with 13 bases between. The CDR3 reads CAISASLAGDTQYF. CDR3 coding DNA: TGTGCCATCAGTGCCTCGCTGGCCGGAGATACGCAGTATTTT.

The CDR3 DNA is TGTGCCATCAGCGAACGAGCGGGAGTTGGGGATGAGCAGTTCTTC. Protein product: CAISERAGVGDEQFF. The V and J genes are TRBV10-3 and TRBJ2-1; 8 bases align to TRBD2. Unmatched junction bases numbered 12, after V lost 6 bases and J lost 8 bases. CDR3 length: 15 residues. Per the germline V gene, CDR1 is ENHRY and CDR2 is SYGVKD.

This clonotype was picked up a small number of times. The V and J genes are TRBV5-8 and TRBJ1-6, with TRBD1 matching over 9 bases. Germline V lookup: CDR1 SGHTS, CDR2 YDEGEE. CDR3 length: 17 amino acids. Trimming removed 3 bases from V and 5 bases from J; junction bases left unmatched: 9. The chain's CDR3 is CASSSGQGMKNNSPLHF. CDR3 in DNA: TGTGCCAGCAGCTCGGGACAGGGAATGAAGAATAATTCACCCCTCCACTTT.

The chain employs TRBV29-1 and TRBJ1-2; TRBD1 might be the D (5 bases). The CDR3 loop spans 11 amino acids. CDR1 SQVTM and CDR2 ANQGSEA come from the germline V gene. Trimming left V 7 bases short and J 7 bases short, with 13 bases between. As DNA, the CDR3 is TGCAGCGAAAAGAGTGGGGGTGGCTACACCTTC. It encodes CSEKSGGGYTF. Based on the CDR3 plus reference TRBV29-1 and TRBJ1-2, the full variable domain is SAVISQKPSRDICQRGTSLTIQCQVDSQVTMMFWYRQQPGQSLTLIATANQGSEATYESGFVIDKFPISRPNLTFSTLTVSNMSPEDSSIYLCSEKSGGGYTFGSGTRLTVV.

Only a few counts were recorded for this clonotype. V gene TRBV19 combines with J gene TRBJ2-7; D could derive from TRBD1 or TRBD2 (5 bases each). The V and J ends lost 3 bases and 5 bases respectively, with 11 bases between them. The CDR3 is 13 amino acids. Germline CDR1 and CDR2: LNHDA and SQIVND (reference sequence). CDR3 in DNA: TGTGCCAGTAGTATTTGGGGGAGCGACGAGCAGTACTTC. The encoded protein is CASSIWGSDEQYF. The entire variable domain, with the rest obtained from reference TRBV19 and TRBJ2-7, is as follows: DGGITQSPKYLFRKEGQNVTLSCEQNLNHDAMYWYRQDPGQGLRLIYYSQIVNDFQKGDIAEGYSVSREKKESFPLTVTSAQKNPTAFYLCASSIWGSDEQYFGPGTRLTVT.

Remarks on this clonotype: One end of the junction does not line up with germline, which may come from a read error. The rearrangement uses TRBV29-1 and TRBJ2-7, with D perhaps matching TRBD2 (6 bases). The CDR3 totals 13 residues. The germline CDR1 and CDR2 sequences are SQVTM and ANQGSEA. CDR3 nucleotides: TGCAGCGGAAGCTCCGGGAGCTCCTACCAGCAGTACTTC. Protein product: CSGSSGSSYQQYF.

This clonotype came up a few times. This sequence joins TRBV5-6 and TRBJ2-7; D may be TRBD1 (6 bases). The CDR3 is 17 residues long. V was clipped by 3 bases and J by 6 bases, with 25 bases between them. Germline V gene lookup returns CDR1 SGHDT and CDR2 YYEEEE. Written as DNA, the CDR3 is TGTGCCAGCAGCTCCCCTTCGGTAGGTGGCAGGGGTGTCGAGCAGTACTTC. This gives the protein CASSSPSVGGRGVEQYF.

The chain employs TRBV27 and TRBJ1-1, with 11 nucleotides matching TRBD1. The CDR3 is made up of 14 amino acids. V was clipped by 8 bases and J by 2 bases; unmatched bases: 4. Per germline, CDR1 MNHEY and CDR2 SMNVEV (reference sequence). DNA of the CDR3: TGTGCCAGCGCCTGGACAGGGGGCAACACTGAAGCTTTCTTT. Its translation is CASAWTGGNTEAFF.

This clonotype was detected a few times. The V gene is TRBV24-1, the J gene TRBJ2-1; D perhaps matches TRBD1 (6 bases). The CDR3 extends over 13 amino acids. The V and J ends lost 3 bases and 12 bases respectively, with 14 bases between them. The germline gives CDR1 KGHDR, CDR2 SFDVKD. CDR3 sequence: CATSDPTGHSQFF. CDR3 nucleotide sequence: TGTGCCACCAGTGATCCCACGGGACACTCGCAGTTCTTC.

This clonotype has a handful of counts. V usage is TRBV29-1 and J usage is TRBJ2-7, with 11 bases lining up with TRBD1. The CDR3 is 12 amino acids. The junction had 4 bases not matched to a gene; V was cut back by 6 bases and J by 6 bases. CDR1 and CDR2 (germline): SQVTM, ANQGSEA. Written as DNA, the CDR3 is TGCAGCGTGAGGACAGGGGGCTCCGAGCAGTACGTC. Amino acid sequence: CSVRTGGSEQYV.

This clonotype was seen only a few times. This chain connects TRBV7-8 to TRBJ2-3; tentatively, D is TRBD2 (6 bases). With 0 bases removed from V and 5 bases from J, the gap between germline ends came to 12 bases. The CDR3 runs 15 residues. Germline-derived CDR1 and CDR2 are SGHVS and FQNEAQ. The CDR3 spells CASSLALAAVDTQYF. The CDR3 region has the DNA TGTGCCAGCAGCTTAGCACTAGCCGCCGTAGATACGCAGTATTTT.

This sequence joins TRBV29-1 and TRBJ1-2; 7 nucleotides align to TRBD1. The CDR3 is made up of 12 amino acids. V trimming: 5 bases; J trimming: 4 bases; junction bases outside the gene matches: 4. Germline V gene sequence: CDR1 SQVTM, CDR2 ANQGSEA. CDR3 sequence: CSVQGTVYGYTF. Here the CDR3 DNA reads TGCAGCGTTCAAGGGACAGTCTATGGCTACACCTTC. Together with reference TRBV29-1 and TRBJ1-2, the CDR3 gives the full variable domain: SAVISQKPSRDICQRGTSLTIQCQVDSQVTMMFWYRQQPGQSLTLIATANQGSEATYESGFVIDKFPISRPNLTFSTLTVSNMSPEDSSIYLCSVQGTVYGYTFGSGTRLTVV.